This T cell receptor (beta chain) is drawn from a study of T cell responses to AZD1222 COVID-19 vaccine. Trimming stripped 0 bases from V and 1 base from J, with 13 bases between. Per the germline V gene, CDR1 is MNHEY and CDR2 is SVGAGI. This CDR3 comprises 16 residues. Sequencing was performed with immunoSEQ multiplex PCR; in TCRdb, only in-frame clones are kept and a portion is missing. Of under 200,000 clones in the sample, under 95% were seen once. General observations from the study: Unmutated regions of variants are reportedly targeted by nearly half of spike-specific TCRs. At 160-218 and 743-854, vaccine-associated CD4 TCRs were dominant, and they spanned spike. There were mostly white British donors and more females than males, and clonal diversity was possibly underestimated.

As regards this clone: Its antigen remains unknown.

This TCR came from an adult in good health. The V call is TRBV6-5, the J call TRBJ2-7; maybe TRBD1 (6 bases). The material sequenced was peripheral blood, taken on day 0 of AZD1222 vaccination. The CDR3 loop is CASSYSTGQRSYEQYF. In nucleotides, the CDR3 is TGTGCCAGCAGTTACTCAACAGGACAGAGATCCTACGAGCAGTACTTC.